The rows below give T cell receptor beta chains drawn from one sample of a study of shared clonotypes between healthy human individuals. Data came from immunoSEQ multiplex PCR; TCRdb stores just in-frame clones and leaves some out. The repertoire holds 2 million to 2.5 million clones, with 93% as singletons. Sequenced: naive CD8+ T cells from PBMCs. The receptors here all came from a young man in good health. Some clones in this sample may be carry-over from other donors' samples. Both conserved end residues are part of each CDR3.

v_call: TRBV10-1
j_call: TRBJ1-1
cdr3_aa: CATRREGSTEAFF

v_call: TRBV11-1
j_call: TRBJ2-3
cdr3_aa: CASSLLGTGGDTQYF

v_call: TRBV7-9
j_call: TRBJ2-5
cdr3_aa: CASRAQETQYF

v_call: TRBV27
j_call: TRBJ1-2
cdr3_aa: CASSLRGWSYGYTF

v_call: TRBV7-9
j_call: TRBJ2-5
cdr3_aa: CASSLPRTAQETQYF

v_call: TRBV19
j_call: TRBJ2-1
cdr3_aa: CASSRTSGYGNNEQFF

v_call: TRBV19
j_call: TRBJ1-1
cdr3_aa: CASTLQGAGTEAFF

v_call: TRBV15
j_call: TRBJ1-3
cdr3_aa: CATSRARETSGNTIYF

v_call: TRBV28
j_call: TRBJ1-5
cdr3_aa: CASSLSANQPQHF

v_call: TRBV27
j_call: TRBJ2-7
cdr3_aa: CASSKTRLFPYEQYF

v_call: TRBV5-4
j_call: TRBJ1-4
cdr3_aa: CASSLGQQKRTNEKLFF

v_call: TRBV30
j_call: TRBJ2-1
cdr3_aa: CAWMGGQPSSYNEQFF

v_call: TRBV5-6
j_call: TRBJ2-2
cdr3_aa: CASSRTGSSTGELFF

v_call: TRBV2
j_call: TRBJ2-3
cdr3_aa: CASSEDSDRTDTQYF

v_call: TRBV12-5
j_call: TRBJ2-1
cdr3_aa: CASGPGTGVKGEQFF

v_call: TRBV19
j_call: TRBJ2-3
cdr3_aa: CASSLRGTSTDTQYF

v_call: TRBV7-2
j_call: TRBJ2-5
cdr3_aa: CASSLDGEETQYF

v_call: TRBV11-2
j_call: TRBJ2-5
cdr3_aa: CASSLGPGLPKTQYF

v_call: TRBV27
j_call: TRBJ2-2
cdr3_aa: CASSFPSGELFF

v_call: TRBV4-3
j_call: TRBJ2-1
cdr3_aa: CASSPQGLAGGSYNEQFF

v_call: TRBV9
j_call: TRBJ1-5
cdr3_aa: CASSAGGTQPQHF

v_call: TRBV27
j_call: TRBJ2-2
cdr3_aa: CASSPRVGELFF

v_call: TRBV10-3
j_call: TRBJ2-1
cdr3_aa: CAIRPGSSYNEQFF

v_call: TRBV7-9
j_call: TRBJ1-2
cdr3_aa: CASSPPRGFYGYTF

v_call: TRBV29-1
j_call: NA
cdr3_aa: CSVVIRDEQYF

v_call: TRBV11-2
j_call: TRBJ2-1
cdr3_aa: CASSLQSYNEQFF

v_call: TRBV15
j_call: TRBJ1-2
cdr3_aa: CATSRDSPAGHGYTF

v_call: TRBV2
j_call: TRBJ2-7
cdr3_aa: CASWTSGRGEQYF

v_call: TRBV5-1
j_call: TRBJ1-1
cdr3_aa: CASSASIPGGAFF

v_call: TRBV2
j_call: TRBJ2-3
cdr3_aa: CASSEGFSSTDTQYF

v_call: TRBV25-1
j_call: TRBJ2-7
cdr3_aa: CASSEISRDRVHYEQYF

v_call: TRBV27
j_call: TRBJ2-3
cdr3_aa: CASSLRSRLTSTDTQYF

v_call: TRBV5-3
j_call: TRBJ2-1
cdr3_aa: CARSLARTSRTDEQFF

v_call: TRBV28
j_call: TRBJ2-1
cdr3_aa: CASSRMSGSWYEQFF

v_call: TRBV19
j_call: TRBJ1-1
cdr3_aa: CASSNYGGLVHTEAFF